This TCR beta chain is drawn from a study of blood T cell repertoires in COVID-19. Recruits, aged about 18 to 95 years, lived in 24 US areas. All recovered Cohort 3 donors got two negative PCRs, got clearance, or saw symptom resolution. Germline lookup yields CDR1 SGHTS and CDR2 YDEGEE. The CDR3 sequence is 15 residues long. V trimming: 2 bases; J trimming: 5 bases; junction bases outside the gene matches: 6. Repertoires were generated with immunoSEQ multiplex PCR, while TCRdb's copy carries only in-frame clones and drops some. The sample shows more than 450,000 clones, roughly 87% of them seen only once.

Sequences were obtained from PBMCs or T cells enriched from blood (not recorded which). This receptor was identified in a woman aged 18-29 years who had recovered from COVID-19. The chain uses TRBV5-8 and TRBJ2-1; 8 bases fit TRBD2. CDR3 DNA sequence: TGTGCCAGCAGCTTCCTTAGCGGGACAAACAATGAGCAGTTCTTC. The encoded protein is CASSFLSGTNNEQFF.